The following is a TCR beta chain sequence with its context. This clonotype came up many times. Its specific antigen is unknown. No base quality information exists; no much larger clone differs at one position. These data belong to a study of T-cell reconstitution after alpha-beta-depleted transplantation in children (dated by TCRdb to 2016 to 2017). In terms of the full investigation: T-cell immune reconstitution after TCRalphabeta/CD19-depleted allogeneic hematopoietic cell transplantation in children was quantitatively tracked in the study by means of TCR repertoire profiling.

Library creation used PCR. The instrument given in TCRdb is Illumina HiSeq 2500. TCR libraries were prepared with molecular barcoding, using unique molecular identifiers to normalize TCRbeta repertoire quantification. TCRdb passed the public sequencing reads through fastp at Q25 and MiXCR, retaining productive beta sequences. When rows share a CDR3 protein, they turn into one entry using the most common DNA and genes. The sample yields 600,000 to 700,000 distinct CDR3 sequences; approximately 17% were counted once. The ten largest clonotypes hold approximately 1% of the sample. The CDR3, cysteine through phenylalanine, is 16 amino acids long. The only DNA kept is the CDR3, 48 bases in frame from the first base. From a lookup of the germline V gene, CDR1 and CDR2 are SGHVS and FNYEAQ. V sheds 5 bases and J sheds 3 bases, leaving 14 bases between their ends.

This TCR derives from a human donor who donated a stem cell graft to a child with acute myeloid leukemia. This specimen consisted of PBMCs from the stem cell graft donor, obtained from the stem cell graft. The sequence links TRBV7-6 to TRBJ2-6; the D gene identity is not certain. At the DNA level, the sequence is TGTGCCAGCAGCGATTGGACGGTTCGTGGGGCCAACGTCCTGACTTTC. It translates to CASSDWTVRGANVLTF.